The T cell receptor (beta chain) described here comes from a study of T cells in women clearing cervical HPV infection. All participants had a single incident cervical HPV16 infection, and prevalent HPV16 infections were excluded. This table comes from immunoSEQ multiplex PCR, and its TCRdb copy is limited to in-frame clones, with some not included. The sample includes around 15,000 clones. To note about this clone: Read data end 3 residues before the CDR3 end; the end is taken from the germline J gene.

The CDR3 is 13 amino acids. J gave up 5 bases and V 6 bases, and 6 bases lay outside the gene matches. The specimen sequenced was blood buffy coat. The chain carries TRBV12-3 or TRBV12-4 and TRBJ2-5; 7 bases line up with TRBD1. The receptor was isolated from a woman between 18 and 70 years old with a cervical HPV16 infection that either progressed to CIN3+ or cleared (not recorded which). The CDR3 loop is CASRPGTEETQYF. The sequenced part of the CDR3 DNA is TGTGCCAGCAGGCCCGGGACAGAGGAGACC.